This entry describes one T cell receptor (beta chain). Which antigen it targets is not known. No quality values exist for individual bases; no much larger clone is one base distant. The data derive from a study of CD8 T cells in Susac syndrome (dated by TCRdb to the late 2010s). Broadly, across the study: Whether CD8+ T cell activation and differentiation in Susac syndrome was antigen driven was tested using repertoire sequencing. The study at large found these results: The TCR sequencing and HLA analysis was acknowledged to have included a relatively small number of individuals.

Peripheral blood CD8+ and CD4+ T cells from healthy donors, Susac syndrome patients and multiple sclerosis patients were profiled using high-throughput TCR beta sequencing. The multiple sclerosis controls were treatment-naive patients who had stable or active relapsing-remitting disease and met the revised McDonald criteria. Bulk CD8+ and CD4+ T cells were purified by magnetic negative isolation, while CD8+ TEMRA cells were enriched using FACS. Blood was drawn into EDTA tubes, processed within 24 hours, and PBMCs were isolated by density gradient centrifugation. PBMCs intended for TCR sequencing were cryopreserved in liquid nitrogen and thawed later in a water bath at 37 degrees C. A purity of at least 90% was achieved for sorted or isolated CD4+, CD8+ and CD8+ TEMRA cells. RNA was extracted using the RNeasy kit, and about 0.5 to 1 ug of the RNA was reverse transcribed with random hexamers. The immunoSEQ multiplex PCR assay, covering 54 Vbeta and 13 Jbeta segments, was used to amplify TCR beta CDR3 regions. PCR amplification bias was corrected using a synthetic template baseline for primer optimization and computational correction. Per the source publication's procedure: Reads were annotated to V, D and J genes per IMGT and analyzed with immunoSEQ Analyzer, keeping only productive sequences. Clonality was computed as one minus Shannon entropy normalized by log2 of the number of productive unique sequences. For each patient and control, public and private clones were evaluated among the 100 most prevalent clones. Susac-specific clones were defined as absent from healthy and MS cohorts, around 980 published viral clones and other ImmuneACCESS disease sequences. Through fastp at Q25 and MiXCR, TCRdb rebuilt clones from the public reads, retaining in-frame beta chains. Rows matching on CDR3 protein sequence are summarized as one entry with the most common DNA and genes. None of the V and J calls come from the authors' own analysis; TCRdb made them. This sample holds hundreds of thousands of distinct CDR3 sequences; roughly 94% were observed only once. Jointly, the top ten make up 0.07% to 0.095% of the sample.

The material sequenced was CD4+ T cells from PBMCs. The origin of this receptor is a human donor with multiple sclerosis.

The CDR3: CASSLDSGGAVDEQFF. The DNA reads TGTGCCAGCAGCTTAGATAGCGGGGGGGCCGTGGATGAGCAGTTCTTC. Rearrangement joined TRBV7-2 to TRBJ2-1; a stretch of 11 junction bases matches TRBD2. Reading the germline V gene gives CDR1 SGHTA and CDR2 FQGNSA. The cysteine opens and the phenylalanine closes a CDR3 of 16 amino acids. Only the CDR3 region is kept as DNA, spanning 48 bases read in frame from base 1. Germline trimming amounts to 1 base on V and 8 bases on J, with 7 as the count of junction bases outside the gene matches.